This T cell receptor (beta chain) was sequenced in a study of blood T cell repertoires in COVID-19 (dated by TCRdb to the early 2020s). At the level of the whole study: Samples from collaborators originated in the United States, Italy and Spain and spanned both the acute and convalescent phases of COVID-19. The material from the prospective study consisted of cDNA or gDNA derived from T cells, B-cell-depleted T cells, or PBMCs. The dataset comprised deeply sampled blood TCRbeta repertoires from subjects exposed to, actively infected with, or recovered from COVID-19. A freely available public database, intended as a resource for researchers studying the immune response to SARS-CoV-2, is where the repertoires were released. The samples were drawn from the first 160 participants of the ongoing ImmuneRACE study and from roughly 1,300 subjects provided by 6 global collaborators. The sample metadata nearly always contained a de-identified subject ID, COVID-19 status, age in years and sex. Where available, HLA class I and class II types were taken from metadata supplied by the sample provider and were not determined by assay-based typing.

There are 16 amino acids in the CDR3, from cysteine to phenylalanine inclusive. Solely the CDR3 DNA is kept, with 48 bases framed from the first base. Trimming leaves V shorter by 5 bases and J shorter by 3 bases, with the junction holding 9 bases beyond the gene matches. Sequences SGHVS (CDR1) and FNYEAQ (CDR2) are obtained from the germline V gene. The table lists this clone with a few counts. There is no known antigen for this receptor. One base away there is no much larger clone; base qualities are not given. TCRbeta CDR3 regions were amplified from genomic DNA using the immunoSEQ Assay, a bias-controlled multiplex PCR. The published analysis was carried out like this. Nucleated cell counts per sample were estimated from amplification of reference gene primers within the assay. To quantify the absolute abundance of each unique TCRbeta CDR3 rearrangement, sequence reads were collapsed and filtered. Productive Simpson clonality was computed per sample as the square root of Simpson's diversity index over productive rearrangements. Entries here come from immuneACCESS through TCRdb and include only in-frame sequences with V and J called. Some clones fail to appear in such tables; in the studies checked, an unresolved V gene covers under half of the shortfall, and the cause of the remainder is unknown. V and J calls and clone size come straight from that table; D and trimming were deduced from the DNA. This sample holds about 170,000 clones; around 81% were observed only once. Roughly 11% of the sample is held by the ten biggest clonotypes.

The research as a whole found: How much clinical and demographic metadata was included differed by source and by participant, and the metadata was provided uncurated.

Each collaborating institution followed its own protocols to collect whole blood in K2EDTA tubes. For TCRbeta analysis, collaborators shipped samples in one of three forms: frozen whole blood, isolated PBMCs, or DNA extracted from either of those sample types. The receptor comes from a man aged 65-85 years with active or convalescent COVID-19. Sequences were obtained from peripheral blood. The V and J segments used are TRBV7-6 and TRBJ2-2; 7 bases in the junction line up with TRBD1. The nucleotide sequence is TGTGCCAGCAGCAAGGGACAGATCGCTGACACCGGGGAGCTGTTTTTT. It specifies CASSKGQIADTGELFF.